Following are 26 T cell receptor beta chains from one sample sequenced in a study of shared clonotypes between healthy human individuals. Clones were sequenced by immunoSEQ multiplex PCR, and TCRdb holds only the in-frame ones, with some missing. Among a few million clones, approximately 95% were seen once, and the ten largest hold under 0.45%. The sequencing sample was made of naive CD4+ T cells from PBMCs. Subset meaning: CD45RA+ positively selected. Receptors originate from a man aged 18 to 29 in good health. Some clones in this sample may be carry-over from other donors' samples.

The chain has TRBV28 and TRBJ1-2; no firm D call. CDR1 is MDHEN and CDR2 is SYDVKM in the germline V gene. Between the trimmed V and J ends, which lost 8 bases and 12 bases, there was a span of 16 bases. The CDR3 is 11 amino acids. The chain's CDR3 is CASGDSGRDTF. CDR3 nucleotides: TGTGCCAGCGGTGACTCGGGGAGAGACACCTTC.

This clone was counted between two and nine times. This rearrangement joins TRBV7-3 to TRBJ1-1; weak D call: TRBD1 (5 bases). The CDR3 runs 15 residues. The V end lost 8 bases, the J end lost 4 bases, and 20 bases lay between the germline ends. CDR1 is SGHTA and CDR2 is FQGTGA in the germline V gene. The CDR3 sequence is CASLPPGRVGTEAFF. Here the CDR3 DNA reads TGTGCCAGCCTCCCGCCAGGCAGGGTGGGCACTGAAGCTTTCTTT.

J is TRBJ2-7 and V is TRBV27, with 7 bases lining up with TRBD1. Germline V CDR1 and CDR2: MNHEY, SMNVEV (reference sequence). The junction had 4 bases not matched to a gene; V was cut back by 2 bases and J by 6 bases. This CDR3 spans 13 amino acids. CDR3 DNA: TGTGCCAGCAGTTTAGACAGGGAGCGCGAGCAGTACTTC. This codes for CASSLDREREQYF.

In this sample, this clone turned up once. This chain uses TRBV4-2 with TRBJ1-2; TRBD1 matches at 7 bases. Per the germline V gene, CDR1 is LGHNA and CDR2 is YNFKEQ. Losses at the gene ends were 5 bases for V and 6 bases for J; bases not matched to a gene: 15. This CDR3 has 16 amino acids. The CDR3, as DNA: TGTGCCAGCAGCTATTCTCTGCCCGCAGGGGGAAATGGCTACACCTTC. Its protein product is CASSYSLPAGGNGYTF.

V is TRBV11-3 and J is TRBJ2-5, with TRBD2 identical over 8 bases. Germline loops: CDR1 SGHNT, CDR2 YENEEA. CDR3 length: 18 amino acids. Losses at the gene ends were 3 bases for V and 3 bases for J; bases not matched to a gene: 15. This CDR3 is CASSLGGTLAARKETQYF. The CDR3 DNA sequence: TGTGCCAGCAGCTTGGGGGGGACACTAGCGGCCCGAAAAGAGACCCAGTACTTC.

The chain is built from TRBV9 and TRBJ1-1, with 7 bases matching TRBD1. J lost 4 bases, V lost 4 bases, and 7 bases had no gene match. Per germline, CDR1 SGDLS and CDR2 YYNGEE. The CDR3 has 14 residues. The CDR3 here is CASSFGQVGTEAFF. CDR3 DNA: TGTGCCAGCAGCTTCGGACAGGTCGGCACTGAAGCTTTCTTT.

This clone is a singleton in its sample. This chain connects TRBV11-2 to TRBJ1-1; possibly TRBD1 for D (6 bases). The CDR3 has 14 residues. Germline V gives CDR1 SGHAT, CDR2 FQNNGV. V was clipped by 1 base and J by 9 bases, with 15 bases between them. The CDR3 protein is CASSLAPLGGQAFF. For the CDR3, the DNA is TGTGCCAGCAGCTTAGCGCCCCTTGGGGGGCAAGCTTTCTTT.

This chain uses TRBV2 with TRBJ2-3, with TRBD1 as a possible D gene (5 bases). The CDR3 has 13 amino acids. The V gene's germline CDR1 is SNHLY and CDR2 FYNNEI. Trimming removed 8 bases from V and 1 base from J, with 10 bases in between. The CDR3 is CASRGRGTDTQYF. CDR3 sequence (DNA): TGTGCCAGCCGAGGCAGGGGCACAGATACGCAGTATTTT. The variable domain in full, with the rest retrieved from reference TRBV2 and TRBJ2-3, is EPEVTQTPSHQVTQMGQEVILRCVPISNHLYFYWYRQILGQKVEFLVSFYNNEISEKSEIFDDQFSVERPDGSNFTLKIRSTKLEDSAMYFCASRGRGTDTQYFGPGTRLTVL.

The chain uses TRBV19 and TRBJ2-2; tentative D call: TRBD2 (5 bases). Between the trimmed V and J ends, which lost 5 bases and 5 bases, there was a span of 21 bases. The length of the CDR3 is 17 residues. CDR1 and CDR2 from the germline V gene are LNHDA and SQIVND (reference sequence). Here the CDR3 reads CASSAPGRAPGTGELFF. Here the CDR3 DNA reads TGTGCCAGTAGTGCCCCCGGGCGGGCCCCTGGAACCGGGGAGCTGTTTTTT.

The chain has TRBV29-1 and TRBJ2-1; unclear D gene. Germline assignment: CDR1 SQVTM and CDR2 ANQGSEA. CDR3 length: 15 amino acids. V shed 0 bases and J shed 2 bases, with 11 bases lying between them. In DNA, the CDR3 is TGCAGCGTTGAAGATATTACAGACCCCTACAATGAGCAGTTCTTC. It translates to CSVEDITDPYNEQFF.

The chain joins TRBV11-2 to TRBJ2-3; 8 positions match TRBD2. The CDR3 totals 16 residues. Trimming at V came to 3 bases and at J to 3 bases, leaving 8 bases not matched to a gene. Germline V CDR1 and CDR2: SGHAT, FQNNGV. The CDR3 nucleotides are TGTGCCAGCAGCTTCGGGGAGAGCGGGAGAACAGATACGCAGTATTTT. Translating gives CASSFGESGRTDTQYF. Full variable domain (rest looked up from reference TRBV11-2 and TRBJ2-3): EAGVAQSPRYKIIEKRQSVAFWCNPISGHATLYWYQQILGQGPKLLIQFQNNGVVDDSQLPKDRFSAERLKGVDSTLKIQPAKLEDSAVYLCASSFGESGRTDTQYFGPGTRLTVL.

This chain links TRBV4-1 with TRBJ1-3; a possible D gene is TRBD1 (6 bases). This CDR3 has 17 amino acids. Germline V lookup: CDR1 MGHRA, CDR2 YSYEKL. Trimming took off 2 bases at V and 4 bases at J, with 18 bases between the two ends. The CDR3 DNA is TGCGCCAGCAGCCAATACCCTCTCGGGGGCGAAGGAAACACCATATATTTT. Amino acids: CASSQYPLGGEGNTIYF.

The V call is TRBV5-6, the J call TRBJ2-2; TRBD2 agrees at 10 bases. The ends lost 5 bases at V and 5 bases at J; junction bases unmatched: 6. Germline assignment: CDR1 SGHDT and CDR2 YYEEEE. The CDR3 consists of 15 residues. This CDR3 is CASRLSGRPTGELFF. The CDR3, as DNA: TGTGCCAGCAGACTTAGCGGGAGGCCTACCGGGGAGCTGTTTTTT.

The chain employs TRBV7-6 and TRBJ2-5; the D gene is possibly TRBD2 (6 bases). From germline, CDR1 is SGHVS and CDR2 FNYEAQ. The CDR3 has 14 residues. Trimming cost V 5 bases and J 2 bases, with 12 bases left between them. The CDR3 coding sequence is TGTGCCAGCAGCCCTACCGGGACTCAAGAGACCCAGTACTTC. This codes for CASSPTGTQETQYF.

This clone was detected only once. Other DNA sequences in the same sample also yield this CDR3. This CDR3 is CASSLDPTGELFF. The CDR3 DNA reads as TGTGCCAGCAGCTTAGATCCCACCGGGGAGCTGTTTTTT. The chain is built from TRBV11-3 and TRBJ2-2, with no clear D. The V gene's germline CDR1 is SGHNT and CDR2 YENEEA. The CDR3 has 13 amino acids. V was clipped by 0 bases and J by 4 bases, with 3 bases between them. The full variable domain, in which reference TRBV11-3 and TRBJ2-2 provide the parts outside the CDR3, is EAGVVQSPRYKIIEKKQPVAFWCNPISGHNTLYWYLQNLGQGPELLIRYENEEAVDDSQLPKDRFSAERLKGVDSTLKIQPAELGDSAVYLCASSLDPTGELFFGEGSRLTVL.

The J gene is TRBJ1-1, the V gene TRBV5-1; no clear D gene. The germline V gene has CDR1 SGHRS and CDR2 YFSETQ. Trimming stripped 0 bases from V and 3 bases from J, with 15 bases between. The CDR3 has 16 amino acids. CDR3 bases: TGCGCCAGCAGCTTGGCCGGTCCAGGTGGGTACACTGAAGCTTTCTTT. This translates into CASSLAGPGGYTEAFF.

The CDR3, as DNA: TGTGCCAGCAGTCGAAAGGACAGGGGAGGATCCGAGCAGTACTTC. Its protein product is CASSRKDRGGSEQYF. The chain combines TRBV27 with TRBJ2-7, with 9 positions matching TRBD1. Per the germline V gene, CDR1 is MNHEY and CDR2 is SMNVEV (reference sequence). The CDR3 is made up of 15 amino acids. Trimming took 5 bases from V and 6 from J; bases not matched to a gene: 11.

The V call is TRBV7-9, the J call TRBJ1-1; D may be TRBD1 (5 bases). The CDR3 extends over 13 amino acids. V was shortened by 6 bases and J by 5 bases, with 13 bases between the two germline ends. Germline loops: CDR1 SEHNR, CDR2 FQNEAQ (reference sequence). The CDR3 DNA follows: TGTGCCAGCAGTTTTCAGGGAAGGACTGAAGCTTTCTTT. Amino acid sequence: CASSFQGRTEAFF.

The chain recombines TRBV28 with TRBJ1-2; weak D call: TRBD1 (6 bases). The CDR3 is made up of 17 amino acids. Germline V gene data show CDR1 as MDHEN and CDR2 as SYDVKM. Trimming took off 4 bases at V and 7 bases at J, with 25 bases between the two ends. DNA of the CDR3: TGTGCCAGCAGTTCCGGAGGATCGGAAGGGGGTTTCGGTGGCTACACCTTC. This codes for CASSSGGSEGGFGGYTF.

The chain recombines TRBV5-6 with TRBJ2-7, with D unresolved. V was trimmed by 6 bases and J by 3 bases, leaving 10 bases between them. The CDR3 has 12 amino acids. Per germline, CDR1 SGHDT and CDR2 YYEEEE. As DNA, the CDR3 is TGTGCCAGCACCTCCGAAGGCTACGAGCAGTACTTC. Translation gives CASTSEGYEQYF. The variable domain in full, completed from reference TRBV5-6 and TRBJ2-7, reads DAGVTQSPTHLIKTRGQQVTLRCSPKSGHDTVSWYQQALGQGPQFIFQYYEEEERQRGNFPDRFSGHQFPNYSSELNVNALLLGDSALYLCASTSEGYEQYFGPGTRLTVT.

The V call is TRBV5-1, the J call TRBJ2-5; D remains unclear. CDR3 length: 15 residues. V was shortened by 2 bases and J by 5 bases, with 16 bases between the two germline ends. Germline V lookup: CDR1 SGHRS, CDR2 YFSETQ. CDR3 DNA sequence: TGCGCCAGCAGCTTTGACCCGGGTACTTCGGAGACCCAGTACTTC. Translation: CASSFDPGTSETQYF.

CDR3 amino acids: CASSLPFIQQETQYF. The CDR3 DNA is TGCGCCAGCAGCCTACCATTTATACAGCAAGAGACCCAGTACTTC. This chain connects TRBV5-1 to TRBJ2-5, with unresolved D. The CDR3 consists of 15 residues. The V and J ends lost 4 bases and 2 bases respectively, with 15 bases between them. Germline CDR1 is SGHRS and CDR2 is YFSETQ.

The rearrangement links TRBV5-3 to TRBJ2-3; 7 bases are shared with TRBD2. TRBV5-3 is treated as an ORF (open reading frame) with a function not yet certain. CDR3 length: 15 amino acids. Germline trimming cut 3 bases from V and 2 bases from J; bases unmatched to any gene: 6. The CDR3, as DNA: TGTGCCAGAAGCTCGGCGGGGGACCCCACAGATACGCAGTATTTT. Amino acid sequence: CARSSAGDPTDTQYF.

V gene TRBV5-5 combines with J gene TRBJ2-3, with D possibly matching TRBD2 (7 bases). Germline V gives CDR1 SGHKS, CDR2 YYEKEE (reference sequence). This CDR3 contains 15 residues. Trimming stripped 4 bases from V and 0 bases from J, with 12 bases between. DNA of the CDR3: TGTGCCAGCAGCGTCGGGGGGCCTAGCACAGATACGCAGTATTTT. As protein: CASSVGGPSTDTQYF.

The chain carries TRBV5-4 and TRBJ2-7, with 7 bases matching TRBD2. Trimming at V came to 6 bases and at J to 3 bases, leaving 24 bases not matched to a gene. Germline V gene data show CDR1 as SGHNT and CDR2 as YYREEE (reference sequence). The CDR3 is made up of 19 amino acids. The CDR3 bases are TGTGCCAGCAATATTTTTGGGACGTTGCTAGCGGAGACGTTCTACGAGCAGTACTTC. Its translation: CASNIFGTLLAETFYEQYF.

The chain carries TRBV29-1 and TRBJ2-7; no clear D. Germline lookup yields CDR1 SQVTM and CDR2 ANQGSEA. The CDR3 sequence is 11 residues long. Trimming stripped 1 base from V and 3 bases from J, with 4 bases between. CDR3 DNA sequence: TGCAGCGTTGAAGCGAACTACGAGCAGTACTTC. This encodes CSVEANYEQYF.